Listed below are T cell receptor beta chains from one sample, sequenced in a study of metastatic and nonmetastatic thyroid tumors. TCRdb re-analyzed the PCR reads using MiXCR. The sample gives 22,000 or so clones, about a sixth of which show up once; around 37% is in the top ten. Source material: blood. The receptors here all came from a female donor with papillary thyroid cancer or a benign thyroid nodule (not recorded which). Some clones in this sample may be carry-over from other donors' samples. CDR3s include the opening cysteine and the closing phenylalanine or tryptophan. D genes are given only for firm matches. Clone size is not always given. Where it is, it says once, few, many or a class for expanded clones.

len: 17
d_gene: .
j_gene: TRBJ1-5
v_gene: TRBV4-3
abundance: once
CDR3nt: TGCGCCAGCAGCCAAGATTGGGATTGGGGAGGCAATCAGCCCCAGCATTTT
CDR3aa: CASSQDWDWGGNQPQHF

len: 12
d_gene: .
j_gene: TRBJ2-5
v_gene: TRBV20-1
abundance: many
CDR3nt: TGCAGTGCTAGGGGCAGGGGAGAGACCCAGTACTTC
CDR3aa: CSARGRGETQYF

len: 13
d_gene: .
j_gene: TRBJ2-5
v_gene: TRBV7-9
abundance: many
CDR3nt: TGTGCCAGCAGCTCGACGGGTAGAGAGACCCAGTACTTC
CDR3aa: CASSSTGRETQYF

len: 14
d_gene: .
j_gene: TRBJ1-6
v_gene: TRBV30
abundance: many
CDR3nt: TGTGCCTGGAGTATTAGGCTGGGAAATTCACCCCTCCACTTT
CDR3aa: CAWSIRLGNSPLHF

len: 11
d_gene: .
j_gene: TRBJ1-2
v_gene: TRBV30
abundance: many
CDR3nt: TGTGCCTGGAGCCTTTTGGTCGGCTACACCTTC
CDR3aa: CAWSLLVGYTF

len: 18
d_gene: TRBD2
j_gene: TRBJ2-2
v_gene: TRBV19
abundance: many
CDR3nt: TGTGCCAGTAGCCGGACTAGCGGGGGAGAACTGAACACCGGGGAGCTGTTTTTT
CDR3aa: CASSRTSGGELNTGELFF

len: 16
d_gene: TRBD2
j_gene: TRBJ2-2
v_gene: TRBV2
abundance: many
CDR3nt: TGTGCCAGCAGTGTCAGAGCGGGAGCTAACACCGGGGAGCTGCTTTTT
CDR3aa: CASSVRAGANTGELLF

len: 13
d_gene: .
j_gene: TRBJ2-1
v_gene: TRBV11-2
abundance: .
CDR3nt: TGTGCCAGCAGCTTGGGGGCTTGGAATGAGCAGTTCTTC
CDR3aa: CASSLGAWNEQFF

len: 13
d_gene: .
j_gene: TRBJ1-5
v_gene: TRBV6-1
abundance: many
CDR3nt: TGTGCCAGCAAGATCAGGGGCAATCAGCCCCAGCATTTT
CDR3aa: CASKIRGNQPQHF

len: 14
d_gene: .
j_gene: TRBJ1-5
v_gene: TRBV5-6
abundance: .
CDR3nt: TGTGCCAGCAGTTACTCGGCCGGGAATCAGCCCCAGCATTTT
CDR3aa: CASSYSAGNQPQHF

len: 15
d_gene: .
j_gene: TRBJ2-7
v_gene: TRBV5-8
abundance: .
CDR3nt: TGTGCCAGCAGCTTGGGGCAGTTACTTCCCTACGAGCAGTACTTC
CDR3aa: CASSLGQLLPYEQYF

len: 15
d_gene: TRBD1
j_gene: TRBJ2-7
v_gene: TRBV9
abundance: .
CDR3nt: TGTGCCAGTATCCCCTCAGGGGGCTTAACCTACGAGCAGTACTTC
CDR3aa: CASIPSGGLTYEQYF

len: 15
d_gene: TRBD2
j_gene: TRBJ2-3
v_gene: TRBV13
abundance: .
CDR3nt: TGTGCCAGCAGCCCTCGGACTAGTACCACAGATACGCAGTATTTT
CDR3aa: CASSPRTSTTDTQYF

len: 16
d_gene: TRBD2
j_gene: TRBJ2-7
v_gene: TRBV4-2
abundance: .
CDR3nt: TGTGCCAGCAGCCAAGATTTCCCGGGAGGGTCCTACGAGCAGTACTTC
CDR3aa: CASSQDFPGGSYEQYF

len: 14
d_gene: TRBD1
j_gene: TRBJ2-2
v_gene: TRBV30
abundance: many
CDR3nt: TGTGCCACAGACAGGGGGGGGATGGACGGGGAGCTGTTTTTT
CDR3aa: CATDRGGMDGELFF

len: 18
d_gene: .
j_gene: TRBJ1-3
v_gene: TRBV3-1
abundance: many
CDR3nt: TGTGCCAGCAGCCAAGTAAAGGCACAGGTCTTGGAAGGAAACACCATATATTTT
CDR3aa: CASSQVKAQVLEGNTIYF

len: 17
d_gene: TRBD2
j_gene: TRBJ2-3
v_gene: TRBV3-1
abundance: many
CDR3nt: TGTGCCAGCAGCCGACTAGCGAGCGGGAGGTCCGCAGATACGCAGTATTTT
CDR3aa: CASSRLASGRSADTQYF

len: 16
d_gene: TRBD1
j_gene: TRBJ2-7
v_gene: TRBV4-1
abundance: once
CDR3nt: TGCGCCAGCAGCCCTATTATCGGGACAGTCTCCTACGAGCAGTACTTC
CDR3aa: CASSPIIGTVSYEQYF

len: 17
d_gene: TRBD2
j_gene: TRBJ2-3
v_gene: TRBV27
abundance: few
CDR3nt: TGTGCCAGCAGTTTAGCGGGAGAGGGCAGAAGCACAGATACGCAGTATTTT
CDR3aa: CASSLAGEGRSTDTQYF

len: 12
d_gene: .
j_gene: TRBJ2-5
v_gene: TRBV12-3/TRBV12-4
abundance: many
CDR3nt: TGTGCCAGCAGTTTACCAGGCGGGACCCAGTACTTC
CDR3aa: CASSLPGGTQYF

len: 17
d_gene: TRBD1
j_gene: TRBJ2-3
v_gene: TRBV20-1
abundance: .
CDR3nt: TGCAGTGCTAGGGAGGCCTGGGACAGGTCGTCCACAGATACGCAGTATTTT
CDR3aa: CSAREAWDRSSTDTQYF

len: 20
d_gene: TRBD2
j_gene: TRBJ2-7
v_gene: TRBV2
abundance: many
CDR3nt: TGTGCCAGCAGTGAAGCCGAGTCGGCTAGCGGGACCGACAGAGGTTACGAGCAGTACTTC
CDR3aa: CASSEAESASGTDRGYEQYF

len: 14
d_gene: .
j_gene: TRBJ2-1
v_gene: TRBV27
abundance: many
CDR3nt: TGTGCCAGCAGTTTGAGAGTTTCTTACAATGAGCAGTTCTTC
CDR3aa: CASSLRVSYNEQFF

len: 14
d_gene: .
j_gene: TRBJ2-7
v_gene: TRBV20-1
abundance: many
CDR3nt: TGCAGTGCTAATACCGGGACCCTCTCCTACGAGCAGTACTTC
CDR3aa: CSANTGTLSYEQYF

len: 18
d_gene: TRBD1
j_gene: TRBJ2-1
v_gene: TRBV27
abundance: many
CDR3nt: TGTGCCAGCAGCCCGGGACAGAGTCTACGGCGCCTACGGAATGAGCAGTTCTTC
CDR3aa: CASSPGQSLRRLRNEQFF

len: 13
d_gene: TRBD1
j_gene: TRBJ2-1
v_gene: TRBV7-3
abundance: many
CDR3nt: TGTGCCAGCAGCGCAATACAGGGGATTGAGCAGTTCTTC
CDR3aa: CASSAIQGIEQFF

len: 15
d_gene: .
j_gene: TRBJ2-3
v_gene: TRBV4-3
abundance: few
CDR3nt: TGCGCCAGCAGCCCCCTACCCCCCAGCGAAGATACGCAGTATTTT
CDR3aa: CASSPLPPSEDTQYF

len: 13
d_gene: TRBD1
j_gene: TRBJ2-5
v_gene: TRBV2
abundance: many
CDR3nt: TGTGCCAGCAGATCAGACAGGGGAGAGACCCAGTACTTC
CDR3aa: CASRSDRGETQYF

len: 16
d_gene: .
j_gene: TRBJ2-1
v_gene: TRBV4-2
abundance: many
CDR3nt: TGTGCCAGCAGCCAAGCTTGGGGGGTCTCCTACAATGAGCAGTTCTTC
CDR3aa: CASSQAWGVSYNEQFF

len: 15
d_gene: TRBD1
j_gene: TRBJ2-1
v_gene: TRBV7-9
abundance: many
CDR3nt: TGTGCCAGCAGGCACCCTAGGGGGCTGGACAATGAGCAGTTCTTC
CDR3aa: CASRHPRGLDNEQFF

len: 14
d_gene: TRBD2
j_gene: TRBJ2-1
v_gene: TRBV20-1
abundance: .
CDR3nt: TGCAGTGCTACTCTAGCGGGAGGGCCAAGTGAGCAGTTCTTC
CDR3aa: CSATLAGGPSEQFF

len: 15
d_gene: .
j_gene: TRBJ1-1
v_gene: TRBV12-3/TRBV12-4
abundance: many
CDR3nt: TGTGCCAGCAGTTCAACGGAGAGGGGGAACACTGAAGCTTTCTTT
CDR3aa: CASSSTERGNTEAFF

len: 14
d_gene: .
j_gene: TRBJ1-5
v_gene: TRBV15
abundance: many
CDR3nt: TGTGCCACCAGCAGTATAGATAGCAATCAGCCCCAGCATTTT
CDR3aa: CATSSIDSNQPQHF

len: 15
d_gene: .
j_gene: TRBJ2-3
v_gene: TRBV19
abundance: many
CDR3nt: TGTGCCAGTAGCCCTAGCGTAACTAGCACAGATACGCAGTATTTT
CDR3aa: CASSPSVTSTDTQYF

len: 15
d_gene: .
j_gene: TRBJ1-2
v_gene: TRBV2
abundance: many
CDR3nt: TGTGCCAGCAGTGATTTCGGGGGGGGGTTGGGCGGCTACACCTTC
CDR3aa: CASSDFGGGLGGYTF

len: 16
d_gene: TRBD2
j_gene: TRBJ2-3
v_gene: TRBV6-1
abundance: many
CDR3nt: TGTGCCAGCAGCTTTAGTACTAGCGGGACAGGAGATACGCAGTATTTT
CDR3aa: CASSFSTSGTGDTQYF

len: 15
d_gene: TRBD1
j_gene: TRBJ2-2
v_gene: TRBV4-1
abundance: .
CDR3nt: TGCGCCACCTGCGCTGGGACAGGTGGCTATGGGGAGCTGTACTTT
CDR3aa: CATCAGTGGYGELYF

len: 15
d_gene: .
j_gene: TRBJ2-1
v_gene: TRBV19
abundance: many
CDR3nt: TGTGCCAGTAGTAAGGCGGCCGGCTCGAACGATGAGCAGTTCTTC
CDR3aa: CASSKAAGSNDEQFF

len: 14
d_gene: .
j_gene: TRBJ2-5
v_gene: TRBV15
abundance: many
CDR3nt: TGTGCCACCAGCGGAAGACTAGGAGAAGAGACCCAGTACTTC
CDR3aa: CATSGRLGEETQYF

len: 19
d_gene: TRBD1
j_gene: TRBJ1-6
v_gene: TRBV10-1
abundance: .
CDR3nt: TGCGCCAGCAGGGTGTCCGGGACAGTGCGATTTCTCTATAATTCACCCCTCCACTTT
CDR3aa: CASRVSGTVRFLYNSPLHF

len: 16
d_gene: TRBD1
j_gene: TRBJ1-1
v_gene: TRBV7-8
abundance: .
CDR3nt: TGTGCCAGCAGCTACATCCCAGGGGGCGTATGGACTGAAGCTTTCTTT
CDR3aa: CASSYIPGGVWTEAFF